Given below is one TCR beta chain in context. Its antigen is undetermined. The CDR3 totals 16 residues. Germline CDR1 reads SEHNR; CDR2 reads FQNEAQ (reference sequence). The V and J ends lost 5 bases and 5 bases, in that order; junction bases with no gene match: 10. TCRdb analysed the reads with MiXCR anew, one entry per CDR3 protein. The sample has about a million distinct CDR3 sequences, about 33% seen once; the top ten hold roughly 13%. The entry originates in a study of T cell repertoires in cytomegalovirus infection. The clonotype comes from a human donor in good health (CMV status not recorded). Some clones in this sample may be carry-over from other donors' samples. The sequencing used cultured CD8+ T cells from PBMCs, collected from culture after CMV antigen stimulation. The chain uses TRBV7-9 and TRBJ2-3; 10 bases line up with TRBD1. DNA for the CDR3: TGTGCCAGCAGCAACCGACAGGGGGCAGGAGAAGATACGCAGTATTTT. Translation: CASSNRQGAGEDTQYF.